Each of the 25 T cell receptor beta chains below was sequenced from the same sample in a study of CD8 T cells in Susac syndrome. RNA in amounts of roughly 0.5 to 1 ug was reverse transcribed with random hexamers. Each CDR3 protein gets one entry after TCRdb re-called the immunoSEQ multiplex PCR reads with MiXCR. The sample yields fewer than 200,000 distinct CDR3 sequences, around 96% seen once. Sequencing input: CD8+ T cells from PBMCs. Every receptor here comes from a human donor with multiple sclerosis.

Here the CDR3 reads CASSGQRERLTDTQYF. The CDR3 DNA sequence: TGTGCCAGCAGTGGCCAGAGGGAGCGACTCACAGATACGCAGTATTTT. The J gene is TRBJ2-3, the V gene TRBV6-1; D may be TRBD2 (5 bases). CDR3 length: 16 amino acids. Germline CDR1 and CDR2: MNHNS and SASEGT. V was trimmed by 4 bases and J by 2 bases, leaving 16 bases between them.

The J gene is TRBJ1-3, the V gene TRBV15, with D possibly matching TRBD1 (6 bases). With 3 bases removed from V and 9 bases from J, the gap between germline ends came to 18 bases. The CDR3 is made up of 15 amino acids. The V gene's germline CDR1 is LNHNV and CDR2 YYDKDF (reference sequence). CDR3 coding DNA: TGTGCCACCAGCAGTGACCTCCATCCGACAGGCACCATATATTTT. Encoded protein: CATSSDLHPTGTIYF.

The chain couples TRBV27 to TRBJ2-1, with D tentatively TRBD1 (5 bases). CDR1 MNHEY and CDR2 SMNVEV come from the germline V gene (reference sequence). V was trimmed by 9 bases and J by 4 bases, leaving 10 bases between them. The CDR3 has 12 residues. The CDR3 spells CASGAPYNEQFF. The CDR3 DNA follows: TGTGCCAGTGGGGCGCCTTACAATGAGCAGTTCTTC.

The chain combines TRBV6-4 with TRBJ2-2, with unresolved D. Trimming pared 3 bases from V and 3 bases from J, leaving 8 bases between. Germline V gene data show CDR1 as MRHNA and CDR2 as SNTAGT. The CDR3 extends over 14 amino acids. CDR3 region: CASSEDLYTGELFF. The CDR3 DNA sequence: TGTGCCAGCAGTGAGGATCTCTACACCGGGGAGCTGTTTTTT.

The chain joins TRBV20-1 to TRBJ1-5; D not resolved. Germline loops: CDR1 DFQATT, CDR2 SNEGSKA (reference sequence). The CDR3 loop spans 11 amino acids. Between the trimmed V and J ends, which lost 6 bases and 6 bases, there was a span of 9 bases. The CDR3 is CSAPRCQPQHF. As DNA, the CDR3 is TGCAGTGCCCCACGATGTCAGCCCCAGCATTTT.

The chain links TRBV7-9 to TRBJ1-1; a possible D gene is TRBD1 (5 bases). The V end was cut by 1 base, the J end by 2 bases, with 11 bases between. The germline V gene has CDR1 SEHNR and CDR2 FQNEAQ (reference sequence). This CDR3 is built from 15 residues. The CDR3 region is CASSLEVGPNTEAFF. CDR3 bases: TGTGCCAGCAGCTTAGAAGTGGGGCCAAACACTGAAGCTTTCTTT.

V is TRBV5-6 and J is TRBJ1-5; D possibly corresponds to TRBD1 (5 bases). CDR1 is SGHDT and CDR2 is YYEEEE in the germline V gene. The CDR3 is 15 residues long. V gave up 1 base and J gave up 10 bases, with 18 bases separating them. This CDR3 is CASSLSLGVSSPQHF. The CDR3 DNA follows: TGTGCCAGCAGCTTGTCTCTGGGGGTTTCAAGTCCCCAGCATTTT.

J is TRBJ2-4 and V is TRBV2; D call uncertain. The CDR3 loop spans 16 amino acids. CDR1 SNHLY and CDR2 FYNNEI come from the germline V gene. V dropped 0 bases and J dropped 1 base, with 10 bases sitting between them. The CDR3 bases are TGTGCCAGCAGTGAAGCGGACGACACGGCCAAAAACATTCAGTACTTC. It yields the protein CASSEADDTAKNIQYF.

The CDR3 sequence: CASSQDGWPDTQYF. CDR3 coding DNA: TGCGCCAGCAGCCAAGATGGGTGGCCAGATACGCAGTATTTT. The rearrangement links TRBV4-1 to TRBJ2-3, with D unresolved. V lost 0 bases to trimming and J lost 4 bases, with 8 bases between them. From germline, CDR1 is MGHRA and CDR2 YSYEKL. CDR3 size: 14 residues.

The chain combines TRBV6-5 with TRBJ2-5; tentative D call: TRBD2 (5 bases). V lost 6 bases to trimming and J lost 1 base, with 15 bases between them. There are 15 residues in the CDR3. CDR1 and CDR2 from the germline V gene are MNHEY and SVGAGI. The CDR3 loop is CASSLRGQLQETQYF. In DNA, the CDR3 is TGTGCCAGCAGCCTCCGCGGGCAGCTCCAAGAGACCCAGTACTTC.

The rearrangement links TRBV29-1 to TRBJ2-7; no definite D call. CDR1 and CDR2 (germline): SQVTM, ANQGSEA. The CDR3 runs 11 residues. The V and J ends lost 1 base and 6 bases respectively, with 7 bases between them. The CDR3 DNA reads TGCAGCGTTGAAGGAGTAGCCGAGCAGTACTTC. It encodes CSVEGVAEQYF.

The chain recombines TRBV13 with TRBJ2-7; D is ambiguous. The CDR3 has 14 amino acids. From germline, CDR1 is PRHDT and CDR2 FYEKMQ (reference sequence). Trimming took off 3 bases at V and 2 bases at J, with 11 bases between the two ends. The CDR3 DNA is TGTGCCAGCAGCTTGTACCATCAAACCTACGAGCAGTACTTC. Translating gives CASSLYHQTYEQYF.

Concerning this clonotype: One junction end does not reproduce the germline sequence, and a read error may be involved. The chain joins TRBV29-1 to TRBJ2-1; 13 positions agree with TRBD2. This CDR3 has 17 residues. CDR1 and CDR2 (germline): SQVTM, ANQGSEA. CDR3 coding DNA: TGCAGCGTTGAAGGACTAGCGGGAGGTCCAACCTACAAGGAGCAGTTCTTC. This sequence encodes CSVEGLAGGPTYKEQFF.

This clonotype came up a few times. The chain is built from TRBV7-9 and TRBJ2-5; no reliable D call. The ends were cut back, 8 bases at V and 0 bases at J, with 4 bases in the middle. Looked up from germline, CDR1 is SEHNR and CDR2 is FQNEAQ (reference sequence). The CDR3 sequence is 11 residues long. DNA for the CDR3: TGTGCCAGCCGGAACCAAGAGACCCAGTACTTC. Translated, it gives CASRNQETQYF. Using reference TRBV7-9 and TRBJ2-5 for the parts outside the CDR3, the full variable domain is DTGVSQNPRHKITKRGQNVTFRCDPISEHNRLYWYRQTLGQGPEFLTYFQNEAQLEKSRLLSDRFSAERPKGSFSTLEIQRTEQGDSAMYLCASRNQETQYFGPGTRLLVL.

This clonotype was seen just once. This chain uses TRBV27 with TRBJ2-1; D possibly corresponds to TRBD2 (5 bases). Germline CDR1 and CDR2: MNHEY and SMNVEV (reference sequence). The CDR3 has 13 residues. Trimming took off 5 bases at V and 5 bases at J, with 10 bases between the two ends. This CDR3 is CASSPRLHNEQFF. CDR3 bases: TGTGCCAGCAGTCCCCGACTACACAATGAGCAGTTCTTC.

V usage is TRBV30 and J usage is TRBJ2-7, with D tentatively TRBD1 or TRBD2 (5 bases each). Germline V CDR1 and CDR2: GTSNPN, SVGIG (reference sequence). V lost 3 bases, J lost 7 bases, and 13 bases lay in between. The CDR3 spans 12 residues. CDR3 DNA: TGTGCCTGGAGCGGGTTGGGGGTGGAGCAGTACTTC. This codes for CAWSGLGVEQYF.

The V and J genes are TRBV27 and TRBJ1-2; 7 nucleotides line up with TRBD1. Unmatched junction bases numbered 4, after V lost 5 bases and J lost 4 bases. There are 13 residues in the CDR3. Germline V gene lookup returns CDR1 MNHEY and CDR2 SMNVEV (reference sequence). Here the CDR3 DNA reads TGTGCCAGCAGTCAGGGACAGAGCTATGGCTACACCTTC. Amino acids: CASSQGQSYGYTF.

The genes are TRBV3-1 and TRBJ2-1, with a weak D call TRBD2 (5 bases). Germline CDR1 and CDR2: LGHDT and YNNKEL (reference sequence). The CDR3 contains 14 residues. The germline V and J ends were trimmed by 8 bases and 6 bases, with 17 bases remaining between them. CDR3 protein: CASRRTGSLNEQFF. In DNA, the CDR3 is TGTGCCAGCCGACGGACTGGTAGCCTCAATGAGCAGTTCTTC.

This clonotype came up once. The V gene is TRBV2, the J gene TRBJ2-1; D may match TRBD1 or TRBD2 (5 bases each). V was cut by 3 bases and J by 6 bases, with 15 bases left in between. There are 15 residues in the CDR3. Germline CDR1 and CDR2: SNHLY and FYNNEI. This chain's CDR3 is CASSDLGMRGNEQFF. The CDR3, as DNA: TGTGCCAGCAGTGACTTAGGGATGAGGGGCAATGAGCAGTTCTTC.

The V gene is TRBV12-5, the J gene TRBJ2-7; perhaps D is TRBD1 or TRBD2 (5 bases each). Trimming stripped 6 bases from V and 0 bases from J, with 9 bases between. The CDR3 runs 13 residues. The germline CDR1 and CDR2 sequences are LGHNT and FRNRAP. The CDR3 nucleotides read TGTGCTAGTGGATGGGACGGCTCCTACGAGCAGTACTTC. The encoded protein is CASGWDGSYEQYF.

The chain links TRBV15 to TRBJ1-2, with D hard to call. The CDR3 contains 14 residues. Trimming left V 5 bases short and J 6 bases short, with 16 bases between. CDR1 is LNHNV and CDR2 is YYDKDF in the germline V gene (reference sequence). This chain's CDR3 is CATSPEEGIHGYTF. The CDR3 bases are TGTGCCACCAGCCCCGAGGAGGGTATCCATGGCTACACCTTC.

The V and J genes are TRBV5-1 and TRBJ2-1, with D possibly being TRBD1 (5 bases). Trimming cost V 3 bases and J 7 bases, with 20 bases left between them. This CDR3 spans 16 amino acids. Germline V gene data show CDR1 as SGHRS and CDR2 as YFSETQ. Written as DNA, the CDR3 is TGCGCCAGCAGCTCGTCAGCTGACAGACGGTGGAATGAGCAGTTCTTC. Translating gives CASSSSADRRWNEQFF.

The chain employs TRBV9 and TRBJ1-2, with D hard to call. Deletions cut 3 bases from V and 7 bases from J, with 10 bases between. Looked up from germline, CDR1 is SGDLS and CDR2 is YYNGEE. This CDR3 comprises 12 residues. The CDR3 DNA reads as TGTGCCAGCAGCGATCGGTTAGCTGGCTACACCTTC. Translation: CASSDRLAGYTF.

The CDR3 bases are TGTGCCAGCAGCCGAACACTGGAGTTGAACATTCAGTACTTC. Protein: CASSRTLELNIQYF. V and J are TRBV7-9 and TRBJ2-4; D ambiguous. Trimming took off 5 bases at V and 7 bases at J, with 15 bases between the two ends. There are 14 residues in the CDR3. The V gene's germline CDR1 is SEHNR and CDR2 FQNEAQ (reference sequence).

The rearrangement uses TRBV4-1 and TRBJ2-7; D perhaps matches TRBD1 (6 bases). V was clipped by 1 base and J by 0 bases, with 10 bases between them. CDR1 is MGHRA and CDR2 is YSYEKL in the germline V gene. The CDR3 is 15 amino acids. The CDR3 sequence: CASSQVQGSSYEQYF. CDR3 nucleotide sequence: TGCGCCAGCAGCCAAGTTCAGGGGAGCTCCTACGAGCAGTACTTC.